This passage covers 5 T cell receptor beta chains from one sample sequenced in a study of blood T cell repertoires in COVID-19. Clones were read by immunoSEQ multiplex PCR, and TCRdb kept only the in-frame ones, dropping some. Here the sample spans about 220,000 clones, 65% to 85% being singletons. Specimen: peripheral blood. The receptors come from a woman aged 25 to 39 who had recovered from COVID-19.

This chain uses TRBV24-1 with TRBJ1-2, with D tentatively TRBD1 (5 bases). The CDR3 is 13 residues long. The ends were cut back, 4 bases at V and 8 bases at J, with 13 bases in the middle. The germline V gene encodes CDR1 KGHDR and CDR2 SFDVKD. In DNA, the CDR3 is TGTGCCACCAGTGACCGAAACAGGCTAGGCTACACCTTC. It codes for CATSDRNRLGYTF.

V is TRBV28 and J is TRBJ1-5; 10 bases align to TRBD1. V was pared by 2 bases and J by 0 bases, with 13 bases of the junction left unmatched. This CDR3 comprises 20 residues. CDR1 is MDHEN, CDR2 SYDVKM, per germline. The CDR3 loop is CASSLARAGTGAYSNQPQHF. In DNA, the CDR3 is TGTGCCAGCAGTTTAGCTCGAGCCGGGACAGGGGCTTATAGCAATCAGCCCCAGCATTTT.

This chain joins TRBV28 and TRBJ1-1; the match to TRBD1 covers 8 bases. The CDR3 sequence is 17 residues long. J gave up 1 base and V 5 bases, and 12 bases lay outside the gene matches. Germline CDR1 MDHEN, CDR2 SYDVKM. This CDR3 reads CASSQWDLGQGNTEAFF. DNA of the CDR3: TGTGCCAGCAGTCAATGGGATCTCGGACAGGGGAACACTGAAGCTTTCTTT.

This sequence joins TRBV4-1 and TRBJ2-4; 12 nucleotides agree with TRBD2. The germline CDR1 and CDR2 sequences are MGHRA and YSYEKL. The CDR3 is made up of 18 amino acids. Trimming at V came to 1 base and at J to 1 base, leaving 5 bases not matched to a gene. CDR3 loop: CASSQGLAGVAAKNIQYF. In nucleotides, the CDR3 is TGCGCCAGCAGCCAAGGACTAGCGGGAGTTGCGGCCAAAAACATTCAGTACTTC.

In DNA, the CDR3 is TGTGCCACCAGTGATTCTCGAGGACTAGCGCCACGCGACGAGCAGTACTTC. Protein: CATSDSRGLAPRDEQYF. This rearrangement joins TRBV24-1 to TRBJ2-7, with TRBD2 matching 9 bases. J lost 5 bases, V lost 2 bases, and 12 bases had no gene match. In germline, CDR1 is KGHDR, CDR2 SFDVKD. The CDR3 is 17 amino acids.